The 10 T cell receptor beta chains given below trace back to one sample, sequenced in a study of T cell responses to AZD1222 COVID-19 vaccine. Here immunoSEQ multiplex PCR was the method, and the copy in TCRdb shows in-frame clones only, minus some. The profile shows some 150,000 clones, about 91% of them singletons. Sequencing used peripheral blood, obtained on day 0 of MenACWY control vaccination. Receptors originate from an adult in good health.

V gene TRBV24-1 combines with J gene TRBJ2-3; unclear D gene. The ends were cut back, 9 bases at V and 3 bases at J, with 12 bases in the middle. The CDR3 is 13 residues long. Germline loops: CDR1 KGHDR, CDR2 SFDVKD. The DNA of the CDR3 is TGTGCCACCCACGACTCCCGGACAGATACGCAGTATTTT. As protein: CATHDSRTDTQYF.

The chain employs TRBV5-1 and TRBJ2-7; TRBD1 agrees at 8 bases. Germline V gives CDR1 SGHRS, CDR2 YFSETQ. Losses at the gene ends were 4 bases for V and 5 bases for J; bases not matched to a gene: 8. The CDR3 consists of 14 residues. This CDR3 reads CASSQTGDSHEQYF. CDR3 coding DNA: TGCGCCAGCAGCCAGACAGGGGATTCCCACGAGCAGTACTTC.

The chain is built from TRBV6-5 and TRBJ2-5; D unresolved. Trimming removed 0 bases from V and 5 bases from J, with 7 bases in between. The CDR3 runs to 13 residues. Germline-derived CDR1 and CDR2 are MNHEY and SVGAGI. CDR3 bases: TGTGCCAGCAGTTACTCCCCTATTGAGACCCAGTACTTC. It is translated as CASSYSPIETQYF.

The chain carries TRBV9 and TRBJ2-1, with D possibly TRBD2 on 6 matching bases. This CDR3 comprises 13 residues. Trimming cost V 0 bases and J 9 bases, with 10 bases left between them. Germline CDR1 SGDLS, CDR2 YYNGEE. CDR3 amino acids: CASSVGGESEQFF. In nucleotides, the CDR3 is TGTGCCAGCAGCGTAGGGGGGGAGAGTGAGCAGTTCTTC.

The chain uses TRBV5-8 and TRBJ1-1; D might be TRBD1 (6 bases). The CDR3 has 11 amino acids. Germline V gives CDR1 SGHTS, CDR2 YDEGEE. Deletions cut 2 bases from V and 11 bases from J, with 10 bases between. DNA of the CDR3: TGTGCCAGCAGCTTCCAGGGGCGTGCTTTCTTT. It translates to CASSFQGRAFF.

CDR3 nucleotide sequence: TGTGCCAGCAGTCCACCCCCATCCGGGGCCGAGACCCAGTACTTC. Residues: CASSPPPSGAETQYF. The chain couples TRBV27 to TRBJ2-5; perhaps D is TRBD1 or TRBD2 (5 bases each). Trimming left V 5 bases short and J 5 bases short, with 18 bases between. The CDR3 contains 15 residues. The germline CDR1 and CDR2 sequences are MNHEY and SMNVEV (reference sequence).

The chain uses TRBV6-5 and TRBJ1-1; the D is unclear. Trimming shortened V by 2 bases and J by 8 bases, and 15 bases separated the two germline ends. The germline gives CDR1 MNHEY, CDR2 SVGAGI. The CDR3 runs to 14 residues. This chain's CDR3 is CASSYEARYHEAFF. In nucleotides, the CDR3 is TGTGCCAGCAGTTACGAAGCCCGCTACCACGAAGCTTTCTTT.

The chain employs TRBV5-5 and TRBJ1-1; 7 bases are a match to TRBD1. Germline CDR1 SGHKS, CDR2 YYEKEE (reference sequence). V lost 4 bases to trimming and J lost 4 bases; unmatched junction nucleotides: 7. There are 14 residues in the CDR3. CDR3 bases: TGTGCCAGCAGCACGGGACAGCTTTTCACTGAAGCTTTCTTT. Translated, it gives CASSTGQLFTEAFF.

This chain uses TRBV6-1 with TRBJ1-5; TRBD1 is a possible D gene (6 bases). This CDR3 comprises 15 residues. Germline V gene sequence: CDR1 MNHNS, CDR2 SASEGT. V was cut by 1 base and J by 6 bases, with 13 bases left in between. The CDR3 coding sequence is TGTGCCAGCAGTGAAGGGTTGGGGGGCCGTCAGCCCCAGCATTTT. Protein: CASSEGLGGRQPQHF.

The chain employs TRBV28 and TRBJ1-1; 10 positions match TRBD1. From germline, CDR1 is MDHEN and CDR2 SYDVKM. The CDR3 sequence is 16 residues long. J gave up 1 base and V 5 bases, and 7 bases lay outside the gene matches. The CDR3 sequence: CASSIRDRGKNTEAFF. As DNA, the CDR3 is TGTGCCAGCAGTATCCGGGACAGGGGTAAGAACACTGAAGCTTTCTTT.